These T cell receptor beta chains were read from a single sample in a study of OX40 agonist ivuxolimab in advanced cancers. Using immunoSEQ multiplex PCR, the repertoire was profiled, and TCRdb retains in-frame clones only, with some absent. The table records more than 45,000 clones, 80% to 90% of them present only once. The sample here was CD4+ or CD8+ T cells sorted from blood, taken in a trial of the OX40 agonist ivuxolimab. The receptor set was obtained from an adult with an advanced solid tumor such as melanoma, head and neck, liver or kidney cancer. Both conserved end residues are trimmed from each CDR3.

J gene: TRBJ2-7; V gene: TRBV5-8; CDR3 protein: ASSLGGLGEQY
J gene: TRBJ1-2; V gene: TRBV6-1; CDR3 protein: ASSIQGYGYT
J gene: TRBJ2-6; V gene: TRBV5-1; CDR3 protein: ASSLEIGTRLYSGANVLT
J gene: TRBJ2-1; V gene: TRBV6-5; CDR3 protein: ASSSPKPFYNEQF
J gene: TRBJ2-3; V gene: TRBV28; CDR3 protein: ASGRLAGTPTDTQY
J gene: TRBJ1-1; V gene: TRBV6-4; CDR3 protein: ASARQPGMNTEAF
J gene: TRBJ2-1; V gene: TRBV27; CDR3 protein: ASTPIRDFTGEQF
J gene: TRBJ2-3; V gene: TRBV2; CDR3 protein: ASKETGGTDTQY
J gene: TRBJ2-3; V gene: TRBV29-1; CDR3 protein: SVARQSTDTQY
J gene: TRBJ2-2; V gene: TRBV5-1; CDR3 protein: ASSRGQGAGELF
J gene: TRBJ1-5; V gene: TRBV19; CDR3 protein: ASSIRTGNQPQH
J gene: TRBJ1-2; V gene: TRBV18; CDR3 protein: ASSDVVGTDYGYT
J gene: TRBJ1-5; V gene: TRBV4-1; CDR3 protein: ASSQGGTNNQPQH
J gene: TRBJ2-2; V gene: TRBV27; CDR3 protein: ASSPGLAGLRTGELF
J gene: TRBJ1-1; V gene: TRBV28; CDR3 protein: ASSLMQGGAF
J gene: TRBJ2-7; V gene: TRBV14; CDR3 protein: ASSTRTGSEQY
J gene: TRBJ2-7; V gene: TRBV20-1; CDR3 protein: SANGRGKQY
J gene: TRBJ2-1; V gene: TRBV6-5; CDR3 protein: ASSPWDRMHNEQF
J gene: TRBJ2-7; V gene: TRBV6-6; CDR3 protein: ASSYDETVTYEQY
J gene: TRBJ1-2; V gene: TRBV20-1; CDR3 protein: SAMTGDGYT
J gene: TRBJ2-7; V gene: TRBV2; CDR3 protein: ASSGDGPSYEQY
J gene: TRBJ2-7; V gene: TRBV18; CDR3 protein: ASSRAGGSYEQY
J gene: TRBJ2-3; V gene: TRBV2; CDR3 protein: ASEGGADTQY
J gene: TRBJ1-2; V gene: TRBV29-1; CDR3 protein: SAEAGQTGYT
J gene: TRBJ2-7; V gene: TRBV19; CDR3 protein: ASSIERQGSYEQY
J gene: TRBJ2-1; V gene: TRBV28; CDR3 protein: ASSSRQGGFFGQF
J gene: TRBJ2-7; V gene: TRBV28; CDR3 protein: ASSLYGYEQY
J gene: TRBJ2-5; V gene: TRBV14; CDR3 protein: ASSQGSRGTLQETQY
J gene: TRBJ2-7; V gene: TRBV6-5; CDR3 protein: ASSFGTVGYEQY
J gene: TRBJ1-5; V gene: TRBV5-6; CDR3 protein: ASGFTGTGGWQPQH
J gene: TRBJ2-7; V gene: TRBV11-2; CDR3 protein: ASSSITRKTYEQY